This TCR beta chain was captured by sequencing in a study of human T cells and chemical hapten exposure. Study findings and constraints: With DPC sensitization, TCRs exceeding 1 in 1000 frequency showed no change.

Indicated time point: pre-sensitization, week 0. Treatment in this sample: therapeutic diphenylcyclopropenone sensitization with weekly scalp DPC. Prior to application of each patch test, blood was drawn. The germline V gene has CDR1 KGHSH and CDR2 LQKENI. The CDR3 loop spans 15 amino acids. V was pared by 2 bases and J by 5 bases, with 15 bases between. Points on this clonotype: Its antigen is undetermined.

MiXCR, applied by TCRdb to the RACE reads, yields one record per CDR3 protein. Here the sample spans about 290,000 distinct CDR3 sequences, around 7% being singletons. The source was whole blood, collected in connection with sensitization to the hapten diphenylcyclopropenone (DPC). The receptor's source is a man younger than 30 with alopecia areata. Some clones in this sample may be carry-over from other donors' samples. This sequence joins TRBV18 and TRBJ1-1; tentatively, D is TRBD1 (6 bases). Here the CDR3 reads CASSPESGAMTEAFF. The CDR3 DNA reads TGTGCCAGCTCACCAGAGTCGGGGGCTATGACTGAAGCTTTCTTT.